This TCR beta chain appears in the sequencing data of a study of T cell responses to AZD1222 COVID-19 vaccine. Points from the study as a whole: Mostly white British, mostly female donors; authors suggested clonal diversity may be underestimated.

Data came from immunoSEQ multiplex PCR; TCRdb stores just in-frame clones and leaves some out. The data contain over 130,000 clones, around 90% of them singletons. Second doses that came at about 4 or about 12 weeks were put together. Of note for this clone: As yet, its antigen is unknown.

J lost 3 bases, V lost 1 base, and 7 bases had no gene match. Germline assignment: CDR1 MNHNS and CDR2 SASEGT. This CDR3 has 16 residues. This TCR came from an adult who received the AZD1222 COVID-19 vaccine. The chain has TRBV6-1 and TRBJ2-7, with TRBD2 matching 9 bases. Sequences were derived from peripheral blood, sampled 28 days after the second AZD1222 dose. CDR3 amino acids: CASSEVVGGGGYEQYF. CDR3 DNA sequence: TGTGCCAGCAGTGAAGTCGTTGGCGGGGGGGGCTACGAGCAGTACTTC.